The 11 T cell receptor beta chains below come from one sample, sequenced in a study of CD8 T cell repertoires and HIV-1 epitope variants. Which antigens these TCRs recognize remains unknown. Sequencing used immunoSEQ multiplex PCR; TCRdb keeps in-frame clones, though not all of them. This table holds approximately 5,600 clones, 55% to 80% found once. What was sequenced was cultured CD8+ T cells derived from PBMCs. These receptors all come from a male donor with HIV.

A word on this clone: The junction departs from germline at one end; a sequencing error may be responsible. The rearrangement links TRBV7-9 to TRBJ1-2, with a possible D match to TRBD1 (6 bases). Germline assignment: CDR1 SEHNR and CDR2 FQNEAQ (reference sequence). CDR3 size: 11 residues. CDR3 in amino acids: CASSFRQDPLF. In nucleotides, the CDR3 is TGTGCCAGCAGCTTTAGACAGGACCCCCTCTTC. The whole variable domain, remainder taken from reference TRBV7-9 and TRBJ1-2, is DTGVSQNPRHKITKRGQNVTFRCDPISEHNRLYWYRQTLGQGPEFLTYFQNEAQLEKSRLLSDRFSAERPKGSFSTLEIQRTEQGDSAMYLCASSFRQDPLFGSGTRLTVV.

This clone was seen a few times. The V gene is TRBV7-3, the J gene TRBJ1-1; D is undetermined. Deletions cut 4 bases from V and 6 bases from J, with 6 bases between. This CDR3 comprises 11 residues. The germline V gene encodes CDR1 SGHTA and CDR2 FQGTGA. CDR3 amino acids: CASSSGSEAFF. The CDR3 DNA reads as TGTGCCAGCAGCTCCGGGTCTGAAGCTTTCTTT.

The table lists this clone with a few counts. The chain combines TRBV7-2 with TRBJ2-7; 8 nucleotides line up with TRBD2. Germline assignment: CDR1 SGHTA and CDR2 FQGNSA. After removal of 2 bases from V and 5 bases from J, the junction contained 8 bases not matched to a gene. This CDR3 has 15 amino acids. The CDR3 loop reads CASSLISGSSHEQYF. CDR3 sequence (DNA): TGTGCCAGCAGCTTAATAAGCGGGAGTTCTCACGAGCAGTACTTC. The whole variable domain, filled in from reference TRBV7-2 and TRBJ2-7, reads GAGVSQSPSNKVTEKGKDVELRCDPISGHTALYWYRQSLGQGLEFLIYFQGNSAPDKSGLPSDRFSAERTGGSVSTLTIQRTQQEDSAVYLCASSLISGSSHEQYFGPGTRLTVT.

The DNA of the CDR3 is TGCGCCAGCAGCCAAGTTGAACAGGACGGGGAGCTGTTTTTT. Translation gives CASSQVEQDGELFF. The genes are TRBV4-3 and TRBJ2-2, with TRBD1 as a possible D gene (5 bases). V lost 1 base to trimming and J lost 7 bases, with 10 bases between them. This CDR3 is 14 amino acids long. Per the germline V gene, CDR1 is LGHNA and CDR2 is YSLEER.

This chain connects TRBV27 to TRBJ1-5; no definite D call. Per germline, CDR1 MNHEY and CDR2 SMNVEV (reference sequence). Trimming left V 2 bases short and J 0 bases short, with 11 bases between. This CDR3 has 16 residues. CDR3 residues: CASSLRRADSNQPQHF. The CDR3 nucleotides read TGTGCCAGCAGTTTAAGGAGGGCAGATAGCAATCAGCCCCAGCATTTT.

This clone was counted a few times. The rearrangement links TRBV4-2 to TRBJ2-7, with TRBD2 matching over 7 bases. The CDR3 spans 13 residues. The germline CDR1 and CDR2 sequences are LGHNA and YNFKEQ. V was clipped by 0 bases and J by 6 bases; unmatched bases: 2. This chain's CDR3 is CASSQEAGTEQYF. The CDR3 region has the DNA TGTGCCAGCAGCCAAGAAGCGGGGACCGAGCAGTACTTC.

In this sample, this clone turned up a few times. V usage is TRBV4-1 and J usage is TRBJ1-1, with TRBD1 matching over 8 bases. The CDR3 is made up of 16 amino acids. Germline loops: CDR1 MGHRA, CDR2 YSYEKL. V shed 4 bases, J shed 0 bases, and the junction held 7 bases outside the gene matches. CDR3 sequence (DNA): TGCGCCAGCAGCCCAGGGACAGGCCTGGTGAACACTGAAGCTTTCTTT. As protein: CASSPGTGLVNTEAFF.

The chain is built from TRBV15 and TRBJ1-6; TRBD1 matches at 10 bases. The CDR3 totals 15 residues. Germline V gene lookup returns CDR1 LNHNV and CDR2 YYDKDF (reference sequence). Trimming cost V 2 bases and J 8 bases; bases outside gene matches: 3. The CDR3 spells CATSRPGQGYSPLHF. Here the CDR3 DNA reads TGTGCCACCAGCAGACCGGGACAGGGGTATTCACCCCTCCACTTT. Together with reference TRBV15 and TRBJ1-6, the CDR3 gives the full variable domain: DAMVIQNPRYQVTQFGKPVTLSCSQTLNHNVMYWYQQKSSQAPKLLFHYYDKDFNNEADTPDNFQSRRPNTSFCFLDIRSPGLGDTAMYLCATSRPGQGYSPLHFGNGTRLTVT.

The chain's CDR3 is CASSAPPADTQYF. In nucleotides, the CDR3 is TGTGCCAGCAGCGCACCGCCAGCAGATACGCAGTATTTT. The gene calls are TRBV9 and TRBJ2-3; no reliable D call. The CDR3 totals 13 residues. The V and J ends lost 3 bases and 4 bases respectively, with 9 bases between them. CDR1 is SGDLS, CDR2 YYNGEE, per germline.

The DNA for the CDR3 is TGTGCCAGCAGCCATGGACAAAATATGTACAATGAGCAGTTCTTC. Amino acids: CASSHGQNMYNEQFF. The chain couples TRBV5-8 to TRBJ2-1; maybe TRBD1 (5 bases). This CDR3 comprises 15 residues. V lost 4 bases, J lost 4 bases, and 15 bases lay in between. CDR1 and CDR2 (germline): SGHTS, YDEGEE.

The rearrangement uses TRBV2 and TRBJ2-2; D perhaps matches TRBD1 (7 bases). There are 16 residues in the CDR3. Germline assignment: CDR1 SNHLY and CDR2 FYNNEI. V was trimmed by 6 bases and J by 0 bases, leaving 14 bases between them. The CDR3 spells CASSNRGTANTGELFF. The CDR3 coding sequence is TGTGCCAGCAGCAACCGGGGGACAGCGAACACCGGGGAGCTGTTTTTT. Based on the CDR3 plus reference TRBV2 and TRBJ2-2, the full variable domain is EPEVTQTPSHQVTQMGQEVILRCVPISNHLYFYWYRQILGQKVEFLVSFYNNEISEKSEIFDDQFSVERPDGSNFTLKIRSTKLEDSAMYFCASSNRGTANTGELFFGEGSRLTVL.